A single sample gave rise to the 5 T cell receptor beta chains below, sequenced in a study of blood T cell repertoires in COVID-19. Clones were sequenced by immunoSEQ multiplex PCR, and TCRdb holds only the in-frame ones, with some missing. Among around 60,000 clones listed, 90% were seen once. The sample comprised peripheral blood. The receptors shown here come from a man in his sixties with active COVID-19.

A word on this clone: The DNA is left out, because the CDR3 cannot be placed on it with certainty; the CDR3 is given as TCRdb lists it. The chain employs TRBV25-1 and TRBJ2-3; TRBD1, the D gene given by the table, was not confirmed from the DNA. The length of the CDR3 is 16 amino acids, counting both ends. CDR1 is MGHDK, CDR2 SYGVNS, per germline. The CDR3: CASSDGVGQGALSWYF.

This clone came up once. The J gene is TRBJ2-2, the V gene TRBV10-3, with 10 bases aligning to TRBD2. This CDR3 has 16 amino acids. The V and J ends lost 5 bases and 4 bases, in that order; junction bases with no gene match: 7. Per germline, CDR1 ENHRY and CDR2 SYGVKD. The CDR3 DNA is TGTGCCATCAGTAGGCCTAGCGGGGGTCTCACCGGGGAGCTGTTTTTT. As protein: CAISRPSGGLTGELFF.

The V and J genes are TRBV30 and TRBJ2-4; 7 nucleotides align to TRBD1. The V gene end was trimmed by 0 bases and the J gene end by 7 bases; junction bases not matched to a gene: 12. This CDR3 has 16 residues. The germline V gene encodes CDR1 GTSNPN and CDR2 SVGIG (reference sequence). The DNA of the CDR3 is TGTGCCTGGAGTGTACCCCCGACAGGGATAGGGAACATTCAGTACTTC. Translation gives CAWSVPPTGIGNIQYF.

The chain couples TRBV2 to TRBJ1-5; the D is unclear. The CDR3 spans 15 residues. Germline values: CDR1 SNHLY, CDR2 FYNNEI. The ends were cut back, 6 bases at V and 0 bases at J, with 12 bases in the middle. In DNA, the CDR3 is TGTGCCAGCAGGAGGGAGGAAAATAGCAATCAGCCCCAGCATTTT. It translates to CASRREENSNQPQHF. Together with reference TRBV2 and TRBJ1-5, the CDR3 gives the full variable domain: EPEVTQTPSHQVTQMGQEVILRCVPISNHLYFYWYRQILGQKVEFLVSFYNNEISEKSEIFDDQFSVERPDGSNFTLKIRSTKLEDSAMYFCASRREENSNQPQHFGDGTRLSIL.

On this clone itself: A read error may account for a junction end that differs from germline. The chain carries TRBV6-5 and TRBJ1-4; TRBD1 might be the D (5 bases). The CDR3 has 15 residues. Germline V gene lookup returns CDR1 MNHEY and CDR2 SVGAGI. The CDR3 region is CASTSAGGSKEKLFF. DNA for the CDR3: TGTGCCAGCACCTCGGCCGGGGGATCTAAAGAAAAACTGTTTTTT.